The rows below give T cell receptor beta chains drawn from one sample of a study of cytomegalovirus exposure and HLA in healthy donors. The assay was immunoSEQ multiplex PCR, and TCRdb's table has in-frame clones only and misses some. The table has 160,000 or so clones, approximately 80% seen once. The material sequenced was PBMCs. These receptors came from a woman under 30 in good health and CMV-seropositive. The CDR3 runs from the conserved cysteine through the conserved F or W. A D gene is named only where the DNA matches it firmly. Not every row has a clone size; where given, it reads once, few, many or a size class.

CDR3 protein	CDR3 DNA	clone size	J gene	D gene	V gene
CASRRGQGSYGYTF	TGTGCCAGCAGGAGGGGACAGGGGAGCTATGGCTACACCTTC	NA	TRBJ1-2	TRBD1	TRBV6-5
CTSSQGREGRVGEKLFF	TGCACCAGCAGCCAAGGCCGGGAGGGCAGGGTAGGTGAAAAACTGTTTTTT	NA	TRBJ1-4	NA	TRBV1
CASSLDIAGYTF	TGTGCCAGCAGCCTGGACATTGCGGGCTACACCTTC	NA	TRBJ1-2	NA	TRBV7-2
CASSAISASPEQYF	TGTGCCAGCAGCGCCATTAGCGCAAGCCCCGAGCAGTACTTC	once	TRBJ2-7	NA	TRBV7-2
CASSLSTDTQYF	TGTGCCAGCAGCCTTAGCACAGATACGCAGTATTTT	NA	TRBJ2-3	NA	TRBV7-9
CATSREGQGAGTQYF	TGTGCCACCAGCAGAGAGGGACAGGGGGCGGGTACGCAGTATTTT	NA	TRBJ2-3	TRBD1	TRBV15
CASSQLTGEKLFF	TGTGCCAGCAGCCAACTCACAGGTGAAAAACTGTTTTTT	NA	TRBJ1-4	NA	TRBV14
CASSLAAGNYGYTF	TGTGCCAGCAGCTTAGCGGCAGGCAACTATGGCTACACCTTC	NA	TRBJ1-2	NA	TRBV7-6
CASSTQTSGGAHTQYF	TGTGCCAGTAGTACCCAGACTAGCGGGGGCGCGCATACGCAGTATTTT	NA	TRBJ2-3	TRBD2	TRBV19
CASTSRLAGPYEQYF	TGTGCCAGCACCTCCCGACTAGCGGGACCCTACGAGCAGTACTTC	few	TRBJ2-7	TRBD2	TRBV7-8
CASSYNRDRLSPLHF	TGTGCCAGCAGTTATAACCGGGACAGATTATCACCCCTCCACTTT	NA	TRBJ1-6	TRBD1	TRBV27
CASGLVQGGSGNTIYF	TGTGCTAGTGGTTTGGTACAGGGGGGCTCTGGAAACACCATATATTTT	NA	TRBJ1-3	TRBD1	TRBV12-5
CASSDRTEGRAFF	TGTGCCAGCAGTGATCGGACAGAGGGTCGAGCTTTCTTT	few	TRBJ1-1	NA	TRBV6-5
CASSVAANSYEQYF	TGTGCCAGCAGCGTAGCCGCGAACTCCTACGAGCAGTACTTC	NA	TRBJ2-7	NA	TRBV9
CASRGDRISGANGLTF	TGTGCCAGCAGGGGCGACAGAATTTCTGGGGCCAACGGCCTGACTTTC	NA	TRBJ2-6	NA	TRBV2
CASSSDREAFF	TGTGCCAGCAGTTCAGACAGAGAAGCTTTCTTT	NA	TRBJ1-1	NA	TRBV27
CATSRRGSHYGYTF	TGTGCCACCAGCAGAAGGGGATCGCACTATGGCTACACCTTC	few	TRBJ1-2	NA	TRBV15
CASSFKTGHPTGAEAFF	TGTGCCAGCAGCTTCAAAACAGGGCACCCAACAGGGGCTGAAGCTTTCTTT	NA	TRBJ1-1	TRBD1	TRBV5-5
CASSITDRRNTIYF	TGTGCCAGTAGTATCACGGACAGAAGAAACACCATATATTTT	once	TRBJ1-3	NA	TRBV19
CASSLVMVPSGGVPYEQYF	TGTGCCAGCAGCTTAGTAATGGTTCCGAGCGGGGGGGTCCCGTACGAGCAGTACTTC	NA	TRBJ2-7	TRBD2	TRBV11-2
CASSSGGNTEAFF	TGTGCCAGCAGCTCCGGGGGGAACACTGAAGCTTTCTTT	NA	TRBJ1-1	NA	TRBV28
CASTSGGVGNQPQHF	TGTGCCAGCACCTCAGGGGGCGTAGGCAATCAGCCCCAGCATTTT	few	TRBJ1-5	TRBD1	TRBV2
CASSTQTPEQFF	TGTGCCAGCAGCACCCAGACTCCTGAGCAGTTCTTC	NA	TRBJ2-1	NA	TRBV11-2
CASSQGGGTGDLYNEQFF	TGCGCCAGCAGCCAAGGGGGTGGGACAGGGGACCTCTACAATGAGCAGTTCTTC	NA	TRBJ2-1	TRBD1	TRBV4-3
CASSLENSINEQFF	TGCGCCAGCAGCTTGGAAAATAGTATCAATGAGCAGTTCTTC	NA	TRBJ2-1	NA	TRBV5-1
CASSTMDNHLYGYTF	TGTGCCAGCAGCACGATGGACAACCACCTCTATGGCTACACCTTC	NA	TRBJ1-2	NA	TRBV11-2
CASTPIAGRNQPQHF	TGTGCCAGCACCCCGATCGCGGGAAGGAATCAGCCCCAGCATTTT	NA	TRBJ1-5	NA	TRBV6-5
CASNSDSNAEQFF	TGTGCCAGCAACTCGGACAGTAACGCTGAGCAGTTCTTC	NA	TRBJ2-1	NA	TRBV5-4
CASSQEGSRGTDTQYF	TGTGCCAGCAGCCAAGAGGGGAGTCGAGGCACAGATACGCAGTATTTT	NA	TRBJ2-3	NA	TRBV4-2
CASSVGGGQGVYEQYF	TGTGCCAGCAGCGTAGGGGGGGGACAGGGAGTCTACGAGCAGTACTTC	NA	TRBJ2-7	TRBD1	TRBV9
CASSLETSGGETQYF	TGCGCCAGCAGCTTGGAGACTAGCGGGGGAGAGACCCAGTACTTC	NA	TRBJ2-5	TRBD2	TRBV5-1
CAWKPGTGGLYEQYF	TGTGCCTGGAAACCCGGGACAGGGGGCCTATACGAGCAGTACTTC	NA	TRBJ2-7	TRBD1	TRBV30
CASSGRDRVAYEQYF	TGTGCCAGCAGCGGCCGGGACAGGGTTGCGTACGAGCAGTACTTC	once	TRBJ2-7	TRBD1	TRBV5-6
CASSENDRVDGYTF	TGTGCCAGCAGTGAAAATGACAGGGTAGACGGCTACACCTTC	NA	TRBJ1-2	TRBD1	TRBV6-5
CASSQFPTSGGAGDTQYF	TGTGCCAGCAGCCAGTTCCCGACTAGCGGGGGGGCAGGAGATACGCAGTATTTT	NA	TRBJ2-3	TRBD2	TRBV4-2
CASSQQQPYEQYF	TGTGCCAGCAGTCAACAACAGCCCTACGAGCAGTACTTC	NA	TRBJ2-7	NA	TRBV28
CASSYEAGEGSPLHF	TGTGCCAGCAGTTACGAGGCAGGGGAGGGTTCACCCCTCCACTTT	once	TRBJ1-6	NA	TRBV6-5
CASSLASGGYNEQFF	TGTGCCAGCAGTTTGGCTAGCGGGGGTTACAATGAGCAGTTCTTC	NA	TRBJ2-1	TRBD2	TRBV27
CARGHRAPVYEQYF	TGTGCCAGGGGACACAGGGCCCCCGTCTACGAGCAGTACTTC	once	TRBJ2-7	NA	TRBV6-5
CASSWTSGGAMGTQYF	TGTGCCAGCAGTTGGACTAGCGGGGGGGCCATGGGGACCCAGTACTTC	NA	TRBJ2-5	TRBD2	TRBV5-4
CASSYFGGSAGELFF	TGTGCCAGCAGTTACTTTGGGGGGTCGGCCGGGGAGCTGTTTTTT	NA	TRBJ2-2	NA	TRBV6-5
CASSSGGIGETQYF	TGTGCCAGCAGCTCGGGAGGGATCGGAGAGACCCAGTACTTC	few	TRBJ2-5	TRBD2	TRBV4-2
CSVGGGASNEQFF	TGCAGCGTTGGCGGGGGGGCATCGAATGAGCAGTTCTTC	NA	TRBJ2-1	TRBD2	TRBV29-1
CASSLSSGGNQPQHF	TGTGCCAGCAGCTTAAGTTCGGGGGGGAATCAGCCCCAGCATTTT	NA	TRBJ1-5	NA	TRBV7-3
CASRPRGRFGEKLFF	TGTGCCAGCAGACCCAGGGGGCGGTTTGGTGAAAAACTGTTTTTT	NA	TRBJ1-4	TRBD1	TRBV28
CASSAPGKQETQYF	TGTGCCAGCAGCGCACCGGGGAAACAAGAGACCCAGTACTTC	once	TRBJ2-5	NA	TRBV7-3
CAWRSGAARSPLHF	TGTGCCTGGAGAAGTGGGGCGGCCAGGTCACCCCTCCACTTT	NA	TRBJ1-6	NA	TRBV30
CASSLAQGGGWDTQYF	TGTGCCAGCAGCTTAGCGCAGGGCGGGGGCTGGGATACGCAGTATTTT	NA	TRBJ2-3	NA	TRBV11-1
CASSMRDRGADTQYF	TGCGCCAGCAGCATGCGGGACAGGGGCGCAGATACGCAGTATTTT	NA	TRBJ2-3	TRBD1	TRBV5-1
CASKPKPGDNEQFF	TGTGCCAGCAAGCCAAAACCGGGGGACAATGAGCAGTTCTTC	NA	TRBJ2-1	NA	TRBV6-6
CASRTGTGDCGAF	TGTGCCAGCAGGACCGGGACAGGGGACTGTGGCGCCTTC	NA	TRBJ1-2	TRBD1	TRBV6-5
CASSQDSVGGNTQYF	TGTGCCAGCAGCCAAGATAGCGTCGGGGGGAATACGCAGTATTTT	NA	TRBJ2-3	TRBD2	TRBV14
CASSLLAGGIYEQYF	TGTGCCAGCAGCTTATTGGCGGGGGGGATCTACGAGCAGTACTTC	NA	TRBJ2-7	TRBD2	TRBV7-2
CASSYDSTYEQYF	TGTGCCAGCAGTTACGACAGTACCTACGAGCAGTACTTC	NA	TRBJ2-7	NA	TRBV6-5
CASSLLAGDNEQFF	TGTGCCAGCAGCTTACTAGCGGGGGACAATGAGCAGTTCTTC	NA	TRBJ2-1	TRBD2	TRBV7-6
CSVADSGGPQHF	TGCAGCGTTGCGGACAGCGGCGGGCCCCAGCATTTT	NA	TRBJ1-5	NA	TRBV29-1
CASSQTVQETQYF	TGTGCCAGTAGTCAGACAGTCCAAGAGACCCAGTACTTC	NA	TRBJ2-5	NA	TRBV19